What follows describes a single TCR beta chain. The antigen it binds to is not known. No base quality values were provided; no much bigger clone lies one nucleotide off. The sample comes from a study of cytotoxic CD8 clonotypes in ibrutinib-treated CLL (dated by TCRdb to the early 2020s). With respect to the entire study: The cohort included more than 14 treatment-naive and about a dozen relapsed/refractory patients; around 17 were IGHV unmutated. Responses were partial in some 24 patients and complete in 2; after median approximately 5.5 years follow-up, 14 stayed in remission and 12 progressed. The response samples were drawn at a median of roughly twelve months into treatment, with a range of roughly 6 to 36 months. On average, each sample yielded roughly 250,000 productive templates and about 95,000 productive rearrangements. Of the 86 participants in the trial, about two dozen had longitudinal samples available. Cryopreserved peripheral blood mononuclear cells were obtained prior to treatment, at the time of response, and at either disease progression or sustained remission. Every sample from remission and from progressive disease was obtained while the patients were still on ibrutinib.

The time point label, as the study defines it: about a year on ibrutinib. Around 2 micrograms of genomic DNA were extracted from cryopreserved PBMCs for TCR beta library preparation. Longitudinal blood samples from CLL patients on ibrutinib monotherapy underwent high-throughput TCR beta sequencing. The patients were enrolled in a single-center, open-label phase 2 trial of ibrutinib monotherapy. A MiSeq instrument was used for deep resolution sequencing, which targeted depths ranging from 1 in 1 million up to 1 in 200,000 T cells, with coverage averaging 10x for each clonotype. The immunoSEQ hsTCRB Kit was used to generate the TCR beta libraries. On the authors' methods: ImmunoSEQ Data Assistant and ImmunoSEQ Analyzer were used for data analysis, and V, D and J genes were assigned according to IMGT definitions. Clonality, which ranges from 0 to 1, was calculated by subtracting the normalized Shannon entropy of productive rearrangement frequencies from one. Only overrepresented clonotypes making up at least 0.05% of each patient's repertoire were included in the public clonotype analysis. About a dozen age-matched healthy donor repertoires from immuneACCESS served as clonality controls. As stored in TCRdb, this immuneACCESS dataset retains in-frame rearrangements with V and J assigned. A fraction of the clones does not appear; measured against another copy, unresolved V genes explain less than half of the discrepancy, and the remainder lacks a known reason. V and J calls and clone size are those listed in that table; D and trimming were worked out from the DNA. Recorded for this sample are more than 200,000 clones; approximately 70% of them occurred a single time. Clones ranked in the top ten supply 5.9% of the sample.

What the work shows at the level of the full study, not this receptor alone: Public clonotypes were rare and either shrank or stayed stable during treatment, and the rise in clonality at ibrutinib response reflected expansion of private clonotypes. At baseline, clonality was higher than in age-matched healthy donors and showed a strong correlation with circulating CD8+ T-cell counts. An increase in clonality was observed at ibrutinib response, with clonality remaining stable during sustained remission and falling back toward baseline at progression. Lymph node repertoires were not examined, and the timing of sampling was not matched between patients in sustained remission and those whose disease progressed.

For CDR1 and CDR2, the germline V gene (reference sequence) lists LNHDA and SQIVND. V is shortened by 2 bases, J by 3 bases, and the region joining them spans 10 bases. From cysteine to phenylalanine, the CDR3 is 15 amino acids long. Solely the CDR3 DNA is kept, with 45 bases framed from the first base. The sequence joins TRBV19 to TRBJ1-4, and possibly TRBD1, on 5 matching bases. This TCR came from a human donor with chronic lymphocytic leukemia. This material consisted of PBMCs, taken after 12 months of ibrutinib treatment. The bases are TGTGCCAGTAGTATAACGGTGACAGCTAATGAAAAACTGTTTTTT. The resulting protein is CASSITVTANEKLFF.